The rows below give T cell receptor beta chains drawn from one sample of a study of OX40 agonist ivuxolimab in advanced cancers. The method was immunoSEQ multiplex PCR; TCRdb's version includes in-frame clones alone and lacks a portion of them. The sample comprises more than 30,000 clones, around nine tenths of which are singletons, and around 9.8% rests with the top ten. This material consisted of CD4+ or CD8+ T cells sorted from blood, taken in a trial of the OX40 agonist ivuxolimab. Receptor source: an adult with an advanced solid tumor such as melanoma, head and neck, liver or kidney cancer. Each CDR3 is given with its conserved first and last residue. A D gene is named only where the DNA matches it firmly. Clone size is stated in some rows and not others, as once, few, many or a class when expanded.

D,J,V,size,DNA,CDR3
.,TRBJ2-3,TRBV5-1,.,TGCGCCAGCAGCTTGGGACGCTATGGAACAGATACGCAGTATTTT,CASSLGRYGTDTQYF
.,TRBJ1-5,TRBV25-1,.,TGTGCCAGCAGTGGAAGCGGGGTCAATCAGCCCCAGCATTTT,CASSGSGVNQPQHF
.,TRBJ1-3,TRBV7-8,few,TGTGCCAGCAGCTTAGACGCAACTGGAAACACCATATATTTT,CASSLDATGNTIYF
TRBD1,TRBJ1-1,TRBV10-3,.,TGTGCCATCAGTGGGTCACACAGGGGATTTTATTCAGGTGAAGCTTTCTTT,CAISGSHRGFYSGEAFF
.,TRBJ2-1,TRBV4-1,once,TGCGCCAGCGCCGTCGGAGTAGTGGTTTACAATGAGCAGTTCTTC,CASAVGVVVYNEQFF
TRBD2,TRBJ2-5,TRBV7-9,.,TGTGCCAGCAGCCCAAGTGGGACTAGCGGGATTCGGGAAGAGACCCAGTACTTC,CASSPSGTSGIREETQYF
TRBD2,TRBJ2-7,TRBV6-4,.,TGTGCCAGCAAGACTAGCGGGCATCAATCCTACGAGCAGTACTTC,CASKTSGHQSYEQYF
.,TRBJ1-2,TRBV30,once,TGTGCCTGGAGTGTCACAGGGACGGCCTATGGCTACACCTTC,CAWSVTGTAYGYTF
.,TRBJ2-1,TRBV27,.,TGTGCCAGCAGTTCGCACACAGAGAACAATGAGCAGTTCTTC,CASSSHTENNEQFF
.,TRBJ1-2,TRBV10-3,.,TGTGCCATCACCCAAACCTCCCCGGGGGGCAGGGAGGGCTACACCTTC,CAITQTSPGGREGYTF
.,TRBJ1-1,TRBV7-3,once,TGTGCCAGCAGCTCGCAGGGGTCGAACACTGAAGCTTTCTTT,CASSSQGSNTEAFF
.,TRBJ1-5,TRBV18,.,TGTGCCAGCTCACCCTCGGCAGGGCGAGGACAGCCCCAGCATTTT,CASSPSAGRGQPQHF
.,TRBJ1-1,TRBV5-1,.,TGCGCCAGCAGCTTGGTGGAAGGGGCTGAAGCTTTCTTT,CASSLVEGAEAFF
.,TRBJ1-1,TRBV28,.,TGTGCCAGCAGTTTAGTTAAAAGTCGGACCGTGAACACTGAAGCTTTCTTT,CASSLVKSRTVNTEAFF
.,TRBJ1-3,TRBV4-2,.,TGTGCCAGCAGCCAAGATCCAGGGCCTGGAAACACCATATATTTT,CASSQDPGPGNTIYF
.,TRBJ2-5,TRBV7-9,.,TGTGCCAGCAGCGGGGTCGGTCAGGGGTTGGCAACCCAAGAGACCCAGTACTTC,CASSGVGQGLATQETQYF
.,TRBJ2-3,TRBV7-6,.,TGTGCCAGCACCCCGATCGGAGATACGCAGTATTTT,CASTPIGDTQYF
.,TRBJ1-2,TRBV4-2,.,TGTGCCAGCAGCCAAGAGGGAACAGGTCCCACCTTC,CASSQEGTGPTF
.,TRBJ2-1,TRBV29-1,once,TGCAGCGGTACGGGAGTCCCTCTTGGTGAGCAGTTCTTC,CSGTGVPLGEQFF
.,TRBJ2-2,TRBV6-4,.,TGTGCCAGCAGCTACTTAAGGGGTGCCGGGGAGCTGTTTTTT,CASSYLRGAGELFF
.,TRBJ1-2,TRBV28,.,TGTGCCAGCAGTTCCAGGACGTATGGCTACACCTTC,CASSSRTYGYTF
TRBD1,TRBJ2-1,TRBV5-1,.,TGCGCCAGCAGCTCCCCCCTAGGACAGGGCAATGAGCAGTTCTTC,CASSSPLGQGNEQFF
.,TRBJ1-3,TRBV7-6,.,TGTGCCAGCAGCTTAGAGAGGGGGTCGCCAGTGAACACCATATATTTT,CASSLERGSPVNTIYF
TRBD2,TRBJ2-7,TRBV5-1,.,TGCGCCAGCAGCTCCTCTAGCGGGACCGTCTACGAGCAGTACTTC,CASSSSSGTVYEQYF
TRBD1,TRBJ2-7,TRBV7-8,.,TGTGCCAGCAGCCTAGGACAGGGGGGCCTCTACGAGCAGTACTTC,CASSLGQGGLYEQYF
TRBD1,TRBJ2-2,TRBV27,.,TGTGCCAGCAGTCCGACTTCCGGGACAGGGGGCCGCGGCACCGGGGAGCTGTTTTTT,CASSPTSGTGGRGTGELFF
.,TRBJ2-7,TRBV28,.,TGTGCCAGCAGTTTGGGCAGCTCCTACGAGCAGTACTTC,CASSLGSSYEQYF
TRBD1,TRBJ2-1,TRBV27,.,TGTGCCAGCAGTATCCGGGACAGAAATTACAATGAGCAGTTCTTC,CASSIRDRNYNEQFF
.,TRBJ1-2,TRBV28,once,TGTGCCAGCAGTTTGCTCGGGGGTGGCTACACCTTC,CASSLLGGGYTF
.,TRBJ2-7,TRBV21-1,.,TGTGCCAGCAGCAAAAGGGCCCCTTTCGAGCAGTACTTC,CASSKRAPFEQYF
.,TRBJ2-1,TRBV4-1,few,TGCGCCAGCAGCCAAGATATCGTCCTCGACAGTTTATACAATGAGCAGTTCTTC,CASSQDIVLDSLYNEQFF
.,TRBJ2-1,TRBV7-2,.,TGTGCCAGCAGCTTAGAGGACAGAGATTACAATGAGCAGTTCTTC,CASSLEDRDYNEQFF
.,TRBJ1-1,TRBV21-1,.,TGTGCCAGCACATTAAAGGGGGCGAAGGGTGAAGCTTTCTTT,CASTLKGAKGEAFF
.,TRBJ1-2,TRBV19,.,TGTGCCAGTAGTGCCGACCCCGGACAGCTCAGCCTCTATGGCTACACCTTC,CASSADPGQLSLYGYTF
TRBD2,TRBJ2-2,TRBV19,.,TGTGCCAGTAGTATGGGGGGAGGGCCGCCCGGGGAGCTGTTTTTT,CASSMGGGPPGELFF
.,TRBJ1-5,TRBV7-3,once,TGTGCCAGCAGCTTAGACAACAATCAGCCCCAGCATTTT,CASSLDNNQPQHF
.,TRBJ2-2,TRBV5-1,.,TGCGCCAGCGGGGGACTGATGAACACCGGGGAGCTGTTTTTT,CASGGLMNTGELFF
.,TRBJ1-5,TRBV27,.,TGTGCCAGCAGTTTCTCCAGGGGACAGCCCCAGCATTTT,CASSFSRGQPQHF
.,TRBJ2-7,TRBV19,.,TGTGCCAGGTCAAATTCTTACGAGCAGTACTTC,CARSNSYEQYF